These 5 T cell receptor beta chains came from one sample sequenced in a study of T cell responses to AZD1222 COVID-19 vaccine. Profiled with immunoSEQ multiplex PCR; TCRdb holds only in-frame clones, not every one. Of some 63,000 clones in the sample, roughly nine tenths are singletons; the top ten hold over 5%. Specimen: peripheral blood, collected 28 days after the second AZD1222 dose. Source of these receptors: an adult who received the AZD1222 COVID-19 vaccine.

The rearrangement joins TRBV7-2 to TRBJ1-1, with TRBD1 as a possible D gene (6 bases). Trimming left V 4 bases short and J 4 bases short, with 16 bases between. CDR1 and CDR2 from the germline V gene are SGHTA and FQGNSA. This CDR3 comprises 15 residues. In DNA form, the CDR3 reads TGTGCCAGCAGCTCTTCCGGGACATGGGGCACTGAAGCTTTCTTT. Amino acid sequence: CASSSSGTWGTEAFF.

The CDR3: CASSYAAGRNEQFF. The CDR3 coding sequence is TGTGCCAGCAGCTACGCCGCGGGACGGAATGAGCAGTTCTTC. The gene calls are TRBV7-2 and TRBJ2-1; weak D call: TRBD2 (6 bases). Trimming left V 4 bases short and J 7 bases short, with 14 bases between. The CDR3 contains 14 residues. Per the germline V gene, CDR1 is SGHTA and CDR2 is FQGNSA. Full variable domain (remainder filled in from reference TRBV7-2 and TRBJ2-1): GAGVSQSPSNKVTEKGKDVELRCDPISGHTALYWYRQSLGQGLEFLIYFQGNSAPDKSGLPSDRFSAERTGGSVSTLTIQRTQQEDSAVYLCASSYAAGRNEQFFGPGTRLTVL.

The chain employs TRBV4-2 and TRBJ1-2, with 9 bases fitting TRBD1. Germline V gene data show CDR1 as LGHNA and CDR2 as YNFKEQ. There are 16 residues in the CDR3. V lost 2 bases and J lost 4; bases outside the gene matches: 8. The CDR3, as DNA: TGTGCCAGCAGCCAACGGACAGGGGCCGGGGCCTATGGCTACACCTTC. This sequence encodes CASSQRTGAGAYGYTF.

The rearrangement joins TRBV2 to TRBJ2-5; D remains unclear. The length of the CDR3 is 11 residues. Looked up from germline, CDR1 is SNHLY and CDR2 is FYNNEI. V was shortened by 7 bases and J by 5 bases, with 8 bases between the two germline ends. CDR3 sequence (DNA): TGTGCCAGCATCGAAGGGGAGACCCAGTACTTC. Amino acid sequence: CASIEGETQYF.

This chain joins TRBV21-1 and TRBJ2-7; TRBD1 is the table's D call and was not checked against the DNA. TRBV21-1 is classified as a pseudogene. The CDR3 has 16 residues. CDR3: CASSRRLPGQRNEQYF. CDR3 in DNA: TGTGCCAGCAGCAGAAGGTTACCGGGACAAAGGAACGAGCAGTACTTC.